A single sample is the source of the 27 T cell receptor beta chains below, sequenced in a study of blood T cell repertoires in COVID-19. Clones were read by immunoSEQ multiplex PCR, and TCRdb kept only the in-frame ones, dropping some. The repertoire has roughly 220,000 clones, approximately 86% of them found once; the top ten carry around 2.7%. The specimen was peripheral blood. These receptors were collected from a man aged 60 to 75 with acute or convalescent COVID-19.

The count of this clone is one. The V and J genes are TRBV2 and TRBJ2-7, with a possible D match to TRBD2 (5 bases). V shed 1 base and J shed 6 bases, with 7 bases lying between them. The CDR3 loop spans 12 amino acids. From germline, CDR1 is SNHLY and CDR2 FYNNEI. The CDR3 spells CASSEGGLEQYF. The CDR3 nucleotides are TGTGCCAGCAGTGAAGGAGGGCTCGAGCAGTACTTC.

V gene TRBV5-8 combines with J gene TRBJ2-7; D possibly corresponds to TRBD1 (6 bases). Germline V gene sequence: CDR1 SGHTS, CDR2 YDEGEE. Trimming cost V 4 bases and J 1 base, with 15 bases left between them. This CDR3 is 15 amino acids long. CDR3 loop: CASSRNRDKSYEQYF. The CDR3, as DNA: TGTGCCAGCAGCCGTAACCGGGACAAGTCCTACGAGCAGTACTTC.

Turning to this clone: Additional DNA sequences in this sample encode the identical CDR3. The chain combines TRBV5-1 with TRBJ2-2, with D possibly TRBD1 on 6 matching bases. The V end lost 3 bases, the J end lost 4 bases, and 10 bases lay between the germline ends. The CDR3 loop spans 14 amino acids. Germline V gene sequence: CDR1 SGHRS, CDR2 YFSETQ. In DNA form, the CDR3 reads TGCGCCAGCAGCTGGGGACAAGGCACCGGGGAGCTGTTTTTT. Residues: CASSWGQGTGELFF.

This chain links TRBV6-4 with TRBJ2-1, with TRBD2 matching over 8 bases. This CDR3 region has 16 residues. The germline gives CDR1 MRHNA, CDR2 SNTAGT. J lost 4 bases, V lost 4 bases, and 9 bases had no gene match. This CDR3 reads CASSAKSGGGYNEQFF. CDR3 DNA sequence: TGTGCCAGCAGTGCCAAGTCGGGGGGGGGTTACAATGAGCAGTTCTTC.

CDR3 loop: CASSPDRTGYTF. The CDR3 DNA sequence: TGTGCCAGCAGCCCGGACAGAACTGGCTACACCTTC. V is TRBV7-9 and J is TRBJ1-2, with a weak D call TRBD1 (6 bases). The CDR3 spans 12 residues. CDR1 SEHNR and CDR2 FQNEAQ come from the germline V gene (reference sequence). Trimming left V 5 bases short and J 7 bases short, with 11 bases between.

Details on this clone: Compared with germline, one end of the junction differs, possibly owing to a read error. The chain carries TRBV5-5 and TRBJ1-6; D is uncertain. Per germline, CDR1 SGHKS and CDR2 YYEKEE (reference sequence). The CDR3 contains 13 residues. The CDR3 loop reads CASSPGYNSPLHF. The CDR3 DNA reads TGTGCCAGCAGCCCGGGATATAATTCTCCCCTCCACTTT.

The chain joins TRBV5-4 to TRBJ2-3; 9 bases are a match to TRBD2. Germline CDR1 reads SGHNT; CDR2 reads YYREEE (reference sequence). This CDR3 has 15 amino acids. The V segment lost 5 bases and the J segment 5 bases; nucleotides outside the gene matches: 9. In nucleotides, the CDR3 is TGTGCCAGCAGTGGAGCGGGGGGCCGGGAAGATACGCAGTATTTT. Protein: CASSGAGGREDTQYF.

The V and J genes are TRBV2 and TRBJ2-1, with 11 bases identical to TRBD1. CDR1 SNHLY and CDR2 FYNNEI come from the germline V gene. J gave up 4 bases and V 6 bases, and 5 bases lay outside the gene matches. This CDR3 is 15 amino acids long. As DNA, the CDR3 is TGTGCCAGCAGGGGCGGGGACAGGGGGTACAATGAGCAGTTCTTC. As protein: CASRGGDRGYNEQFF.

This chain joins TRBV11-2 and TRBJ1-3, with 10 positions matching TRBD1. CDR3 length: 15 amino acids. The V gene end was trimmed by 3 bases and the J gene end by 2 bases; junction bases not matched to a gene: 1. Per the germline V gene, CDR1 is SGHAT and CDR2 is FQNNGV. The CDR3: CASSFDRGPGNTIYF. In DNA, the CDR3 is TGTGCCAGCAGCTTCGACAGGGGGCCTGGAAACACCATATATTTT. The whole variable domain, filled in from reference TRBV11-2 and TRBJ1-3, reads EAGVAQSPRYKIIEKRQSVAFWCNPISGHATLYWYQQILGQGPKLLIQFQNNGVVDDSQLPKDRFSAERLKGVDSTLKIQPAKLEDSAVYLCASSFDRGPGNTIYFGEGSWLTVV.

V and J are TRBV10-3 and TRBJ2-3; the match to TRBD1 covers 7 bases. After removal of 2 bases from V and 1 base from J, the junction contained 6 bases not matched to a gene. The CDR3 covers 16 residues. CDR1 ENHRY and CDR2 SYGVKD come from the germline V gene. CDR3 in DNA: TGTGCCATCAGTGAGGGGGTGACAGGGCGCACAGATACGCAGTATTTT. It codes for CAISEGVTGRTDTQYF.

The chain couples TRBV9 to TRBJ1-1, with D perhaps matching TRBD1 (5 bases). Per the germline V gene, CDR1 is SGDLS and CDR2 is YYNGEE. This CDR3 is built from 15 residues. V was trimmed by 4 bases and J by 0 bases, leaving 13 bases between them. CDR3 loop: CASSPKGLLNTEAFF. The DNA for the CDR3 is TGTGCCAGCAGCCCCAAGGGACTCCTGAACACTGAAGCTTTCTTT.

V is TRBV24-1 and J is TRBJ1-2; D is uncertain. The germline CDR1 and CDR2 sequences are KGHDR and SFDVKD. V lost 4 bases and J 8 bases, leaving 10 bases between the germline ends. The CDR3 covers 12 residues. CDR3 coding DNA: TGTGCCACCAGTGACCCCGGTAGCGGCTACACCTTC. This codes for CATSDPGSGYTF.

This chain uses TRBV7-8 with TRBJ1-3; maybe TRBD1 (6 bases). CDR3 length: 16 residues. The V end lost 4 bases, the J end lost 0 bases, and 13 bases lay between the germline ends. Per germline, CDR1 SGHVS and CDR2 FQNEAQ. The CDR3 loop reads CASSSGGASSGNTIYF. The CDR3 nucleotides are TGTGCCAGCAGCTCCGGGGGGGCGAGCTCTGGAAACACCATATATTTT.

The V gene is TRBV12-5, the J gene TRBJ1-1; TRBD1 matches at 7 bases. V was clipped by 6 bases and J by 6 bases; unmatched bases: 1. Germline CDR1 reads LGHNT; CDR2 reads FRNRAP. The CDR3 has 11 residues. Written as DNA, the CDR3 is TGTGCTAGTGGGGGACAGCCTGAAGCTTTCTTT. Encoded protein: CASGGQPEAFF.

The sample holds one count of this clone. The genes are TRBV4-1 and TRBJ1-1; tentative D call: TRBD1 (5 bases). CDR1 and CDR2 (germline): MGHRA, YSYEKL. The V gene lost 4 bases and the J gene lost 5 bases, with 14 bases spanning the gap. The CDR3 extends over 14 amino acids. This chain's CDR3 is CASSPLGGRTEAFF. CDR3 DNA sequence: TGCGCCAGCAGCCCTCTGGGGGGACGGACTGAAGCTTTCTTT.

V usage is TRBV11-2 and J usage is TRBJ1-2; D perhaps matches TRBD1 (6 bases). From germline, CDR1 is SGHAT and CDR2 FQNNGV. Trimming removed 5 bases from V and 7 bases from J, with 11 bases in between. This CDR3 has 12 residues. The CDR3 nucleotides are TGTGCCAGCAGCCAGAACAGGGCTGGCTACACCTTC. Its translation: CASSQNRAGYTF.

V usage is TRBV20-1 and J usage is TRBJ2-1; 9 bases are a match to TRBD2. With V trimmed by 3 bases and J by 1 base, 7 bases remained unmatched. Germline CDR1 and CDR2: DFQATT and SNEGSKA (reference sequence). The CDR3 loop spans 16 amino acids. The CDR3 bases are TGCAGTGCTAGTGGTAGCGGGGGCCTGTCCTACAATGAGCAGTTCTTC. Its protein is CSASGSGGLSYNEQFF.

The chain joins TRBV6-5 to TRBJ2-2, with 9 bases lining up with TRBD1. The V gene end was trimmed by 4 bases and the J gene end by 5 bases; junction bases not matched to a gene: 5. The CDR3 covers 15 residues. Germline CDR1 is MNHEY and CDR2 is SVGAGI. The CDR3 here is CASSLTGGTTGELFF. In DNA form, the CDR3 reads TGTGCCAGCAGTTTGACAGGGGGGACAACCGGGGAGCTGTTTTTT.

This chain links TRBV15 with TRBJ2-7; D is possibly TRBD1 (6 bases). This CDR3 is built from 18 residues. The V end lost 4 bases, the J end lost 0 bases, and 22 bases lay between the germline ends. In germline, CDR1 is LNHNV, CDR2 YYDKDF (reference sequence). The CDR3 DNA reads as TGTGCCACCAGCACCCGAAGAGATATATGGGACACCTCCTACGAGCAGTACTTC. Its translation is CATSTRRDIWDTSYEQYF.

The chain combines TRBV10-1 with TRBJ1-1; D might be TRBD1 (5 bases). The germline CDR1 and CDR2 sequences are WNHNN and SYGVQD (reference sequence). V was shortened by 5 bases and J by 5 bases, with 18 bases between the two germline ends. The CDR3 spans 15 residues. CDR3 in amino acids: CASSPSSGKGTEAFF. CDR3 nucleotide sequence: TGCGCCAGCAGTCCTTCTTCAGGGAAAGGGACTGAAGCTTTCTTT.

This chain connects TRBV18 to TRBJ2-7; 10 positions agree with TRBD2. Germline V gene lookup returns CDR1 KGHSH and CDR2 LQKENI. The junction had 15 bases not matched to a gene; V was cut back by 6 bases and J by 1 base. CDR3 size: 18 residues. CDR3 DNA: TGTGCCAGCTCTCAACAATGGAAAATAGCGGGGGGTTCCTACGAGCAGTACTTC. This codes for CASSQQWKIAGGSYEQYF.

The rearrangement uses TRBV27 and TRBJ2-1, with 9 bases lining up with TRBD2. Germline CDR1 is MNHEY and CDR2 is SMNVEV (reference sequence). This CDR3 contains 15 residues. V lost 2 bases, J lost 5 bases, and 4 bases stayed unmatched. This CDR3 reads CASSLGASGDNEQFF. The DNA of the CDR3 is TGTGCCAGCAGTTTAGGGGCTAGCGGGGACAATGAGCAGTTCTTC.

The chain combines TRBV10-2 with TRBJ1-1; a possible D gene is TRBD1 (5 bases). Germline V gives CDR1 WSHSY, CDR2 SAAADI. V was pared by 8 bases and J by 1 base, with 11 bases between. The CDR3 has 13 amino acids. This CDR3 reads CASHSGGNTEAFF. The DNA for the CDR3 is TGCGCCAGCCATTCGGGGGGGAACACTGAAGCTTTCTTT.

The chain joins TRBV28 to TRBJ1-5; tentatively, D is TRBD1 (6 bases). Germline CDR1 MDHEN, CDR2 SYDVKM. The CDR3 is 15 amino acids. With 3 bases removed from V and 6 bases from J, the gap between germline ends came to 15 bases. The CDR3 nucleotides read TGTGCCAGCAGTTTCAATCCACAGGGAAGTCAGCCCCAGCATTTT. This gives the protein CASSFNPQGSQPQHF.

The chain couples TRBV11-1 to TRBJ2-7, with 7 bases fitting TRBD1. V shed 4 bases, J shed 3 bases, and the junction held 9 bases outside the gene matches. The CDR3 has 15 amino acids. Germline CDR1 SGHAT, CDR2 FQDESV (reference sequence). CDR3 protein: CASSSTRQGVYEQYF. CDR3 sequence (DNA): TGTGCCAGCAGCTCAACCCGACAGGGCGTCTACGAGCAGTACTTC.

V is TRBV6-5 and J is TRBJ1-1; D unclear. V lost 2 bases and J lost 5, with 9 bases in between. Germline V CDR1 and CDR2: MNHEY, SVGAGI. The CDR3 spans 13 residues. In nucleotides, the CDR3 is TGTGCCAGCAGTTACGGGGAGAGGACTGAAGCTTTCTTT. Translation: CASSYGERTEAFF.

The V gene is TRBV5-1, the J gene TRBJ1-3, with D possibly TRBD1 on 5 matching bases. Germline CDR1 reads SGHRS; CDR2 reads YFSETQ. Between the trimmed V and J ends, which lost 4 bases and 4 bases, there was a span of 15 bases. This CDR3 has 15 residues. CDR3 sequence reads: CASSLWAGKGNTIYF. CDR3 DNA sequence: TGCGCCAGCAGCCTCTGGGCAGGGAAGGGAAACACCATATATTTT.